This TCR beta chain came from a study of T cells in Graves' hyperthyroidism and ophthalmopathy (dated by TCRdb to about 2019). Regarding the research as a whole: Peripheral blood was sampled at the time of initial diagnosis, prior to any treatment. Thyroid tissue and blood T-cell repertoires from roughly 6 Graves' hyperthyroidism patients were also compared in the study. To identify TCR V-J signatures that set the groups apart, the researchers used a discovery cohort of 90 to 100 patients, made up of 40 to 45 with Graves' ophthalmopathy and about 59 with stable Graves' hyperthyroidism. Prospective prediction of ophthalmopathy was tested in an independent validation cohort consisting of some 20 hyperthyroidism patients and some 16 patients who later progressed to ophthalmopathy. Once sampling was done, hyperthyroidism patients were given methimazole at a starting dose of 30 mg daily, whereas ophthalmopathy patients were given high-dose intravenous methylprednisolone. The paper describes TCR Vbeta CDR3 sequencing of 120 to 150 peripheral blood samples, made up of about 41 ophthalmopathy patients, approximately 73 hyperthyroidism patients and roughly 17 progressor patients. The roughly 90 discovery patients were divided at random into training and test sets in a 7:3 ratio.

This clonotype has a count of ten or more. This clone's antigen is unknown. Base quality data are lacking; no much larger clone is found one base away. Overall results and qualifications from the work: In validation, progression to ophthalmopathy was predicted by the model with 70.59% sensitivity and approximately 78% specificity, a median of approximately 6.5 months before onset. Most expanded thyroid clonotypes (frequency above 0.001) were also found in blood, which suggests that blood repertoires may mirror thyroid immune responses. Sample size was not statistically predetermined, and investigators were not blinded to group allocation. A model built on a 13 V-J signature distinguished ophthalmopathy from stable hyperthyroidism, reaching roughly 88% sensitivity and around 81% specificity in cross-validation and 80%/75% in testing.

Amplification of TCR beta CDR3 regions was carried out from RNA transcripts. A first-round RT-PCR of the TCR CDR3 used the HTBI primer set with the Qiagen OneStep RT-PCR kit. The libraries were constructed in a second round of multiplex PCR and then size-selected and purified. Paired-end sequencing of the libraries was performed with 100 bp reads on an Illumina HiSeq2000. In the original analysis: SOAPnuke was used to process the raw data, throwing out any read that contained adapters or uncalled bases, had a mean Phred below 15, or lacked an exact constant-primer or identifier match. High-quality paired reads were merged using COPE v1.2.5, and each unique nucleotide sequence was defined as a clonotype. MiTCR v1.1 was used to align the clonotypes against IMGT TRBV, TRBD and TRBJ reference segments. The analysis included only V-J combinations with a frequency above 0.0001, which together covered 99.2% of the repertoires. A TCS score was defined as the ratio of F50 (clonal expansion) to E x V (chaos), with BLOSUM62-based TCRdist applied between CDR3 peptides within each V-J. Welch's t-statistics and random forest reduced fewer than 600 V-J features to some 14, which were used in a naive Bayes classifier (R e1071). TCRdb passed the public sequencing reads through fastp at Q25 and MiXCR, retaining productive beta sequences. A single entry per CDR3 protein holds the most common genes and DNA from its merged rows. TCRdb's processing, not the authors' own work, is the source of the V and J calls. This sample has about 590,000 distinct CDR3 sequences in its table, and about a sixth of those were observed once. The ten biggest clones cover under 8% of the sample.

According to the germline V gene (reference sequence), CDR1 reads LGHDT and CDR2 reads YNNKEL. V is pared back by 3 bases and J by 5 bases, with 13 bases lying between the germline termini. From its cysteine to its phenylalanine, the CDR3 spans 14 amino acids. Only the CDR3 part of the read is kept: 42 bases, read in frame from the first base. Stable Graves' hyperthyroidism was defined as the absence of progression to ophthalmopathy over 18 months of follow-up. Hyperthyroidism patients were aged 18 to 65 years and newly diagnosed, with disease duration of less than 2 months. Any patient with an uncontrolled infection, another autoimmune disease, pregnancy or lactation was excluded. Diagnoses were established on the basis of clinical symptoms, serum thyroxine and TRAb, thyroid ultrasound, and orbital computed tomography. PBMCs were separated from under 11 ml of fresh peripheral blood using Ficoll-Paque density gradient centrifugation. Trizol reagent was used to extract total RNA, and RNA quality was then checked on an Agilent 2100 Bioanalyzer.

The chain couples TRBV3-1 to TRBJ1-1; TRBD1 is a possible D gene, resting on 6 matching bases. The sequenced sample was blood. The sequence came from a woman aged 25 to 45 with Graves' hyperthyroidism. The encoded CDR3 is CASSQRAGETEAFF. The sequence in DNA is TGTGCCAGCAGCCAGAGGGCAGGGGAGACTGAAGCTTTCTTT.